This is a list of T cell receptor beta chains from one sample in a study of T cell responses to AZD1222 COVID-19 vaccine. The repertoire was sequenced with immunoSEQ multiplex PCR; TCRdb's copy has only in-frame clones and lacks some. Among roughly 170,000 clones listed, roughly 94% were seen once. Sequences were derived from peripheral blood, sampled 28 days after the second AZD1222 dose. The receptors were gathered from an adult who received the AZD1222 COVID-19 vaccine. Each CDR3 is given with its conserved first and last residue. A D gene is named only where the DNA matches it firmly. Part of the rows lack a size; the others show once, few, many or a class for expanded clones.

DNA: TGCGCCAGCAGCCTACAAAACACCGGGGAGCTGTTTTTT; CDR3: CASSLQNTGELFF; V: TRBV5-1; D: -; J: TRBJ2-2; size: -
DNA: TGTGCCAGCAGTTTATCGGGGACTCAGCCCCAGCATTTT; CDR3: CASSLSGTQPQHF; V: TRBV27; D: -; J: TRBJ1-5; size: -
DNA: TGTGCCAGCAGTTACGTTCGTGAGAACACTGAAGCTTTCTTT; CDR3: CASSYVRENTEAFF; V: TRBV6-5; D: -; J: TRBJ1-1; size: -
DNA: TGTGCCAGCGGACTAGCGGGAGGCGCCAATGAGCAGTTCTTC; CDR3: CASGLAGGANEQFF; V: TRBV5-4; D: TRBD2; J: TRBJ2-1; size: -
DNA: TGTGCCTGGAGCCCGGCATTTACTGAAGCTTTCTTT; CDR3: CAWSPAFTEAFF; V: TRBV30; D: -; J: TRBJ1-1; size: -
DNA: TGTGCCAGTAGTATAGATTCAAAGAAGGTCGTAGGGGTCCTCAATCAGCCCCAGCATTTT; CDR3: CASSIDSKKVVGVLNQPQHF; V: TRBV19; D: -; J: TRBJ1-5; size: -
DNA: TGTGCTAGTGGCCCTGGACAGGGCCTACAGAACACTGAAGCTTTCTTT; CDR3: CASGPGQGLQNTEAFF; V: TRBV12-5; D: TRBD1; J: TRBJ1-1; size: -
DNA: TGTGCCAGCAGCGGACAGGGGGCAGGCACTGAAGCTTTCTTT; CDR3: CASSGQGAGTEAFF; V: TRBV6-5; D: TRBD1; J: TRBJ1-1; size: -
DNA: TGTGCCAGCTCACCTGGGACAGGTAGGAACACTGAAGCTTTCTTT; CDR3: CASSPGTGRNTEAFF; V: TRBV18; D: TRBD1; J: TRBJ1-1; size: -
DNA: TGCAGCGCGGTCTCAGGGGCGACGGATACGCAGTATTTT; CDR3: CSAVSGATDTQYF; V: TRBV29-1; D: -; J: TRBJ2-3; size: -
DNA: TGTGCCAGCAGCTCATTACAGGGCTGGGGGAGCACTGAAGCTTTCTTT; CDR3: CASSSLQGWGSTEAFF; V: TRBV5-6; D: -; J: TRBJ1-1; size: once
DNA: TGCAGCGCCGGATACTTCACGGGTGGCTACACCTTC; CDR3: CSAGYFTGGYTF; V: TRBV29-1; D: -; J: TRBJ1-2; size: -
DNA: TGTGCCAGCCAGTATCAGGGGGCTTACAATGAGCAGTTCTTC; CDR3: CASQYQGAYNEQFF; V: TRBV27; D: TRBD1; J: TRBJ2-1; size: -
DNA: TGTGCCAGCAGCTCCGGGACACGGAACACCGGGGAGCTGTTTTTT; CDR3: CASSSGTRNTGELFF; V: TRBV7-9; D: -; J: TRBJ2-2; size: -
DNA: TGTGCCAGCAGTTCTATAGACTGGGTCGATGGCTACACCTTC; CDR3: CASSSIDWVDGYTF; V: TRBV27; D: -; J: TRBJ1-2; size: -
DNA: TGTGCCAGCAGCCCGAACATGGGGGTAGGCTACACCTTC; CDR3: CASSPNMGVGYTF; V: TRBV7-3; D: -; J: TRBJ1-2; size: -
DNA: TGTGCCAGCAGCATCCACAGGGCGACTAGCACAGATACGCAGTATTTT; CDR3: CASSIHRATSTDTQYF; V: TRBV11-2; D: -; J: TRBJ2-3; size: -
DNA: TGTGCCAGCAGATCCACAGGGCTGGATAATTCACCCCTCCACTTT; CDR3: CASRSTGLDNSPLHF; V: TRBV27; D: -; J: TRBJ1-6; size: -
DNA: TGTGCCAGCAGCTTAGGACGTGGGCTTGGCTATGGCTACACCTTC; CDR3: CASSLGRGLGYGYTF; V: TRBV11-2; D: -; J: TRBJ1-2; size: -
DNA: TGTGCCAGCAGCCAGGTCGGGCAGGGGTCCGGGGAGCTGTTTTTT; CDR3: CASSQVGQGSGELFF; V: TRBV3-1/TRBV3-2; D: -; J: TRBJ2-2; size: -
DNA: TGTGCCAGCAGTGAAGCCGGGGCAGGGCATCAGCCCCAGCATTTT; CDR3: CASSEAGAGHQPQHF; V: TRBV2; D: -; J: TRBJ1-5; size: -
DNA: TGTGCCAGCAATTACAATCCAGTCGAGACAGATACGCAGTATTTT; CDR3: CASNYNPVETDTQYF; V: TRBV19; D: -; J: TRBJ2-3; size: -
DNA: TGTGCCAGCAGCTTGGGAGTTAGAAGTGGGAATGAGCAGTTCTTC; CDR3: CASSLGVRSGNEQFF; V: TRBV5-5; D: -; J: TRBJ2-1; size: -
DNA: TGCGCCAGCAGCTCGGACAGGCTGGGTACTGAAGCTTTCTTT; CDR3: CASSSDRLGTEAFF; V: TRBV5-1; D: TRBD1; J: TRBJ1-1; size: -
DNA: TGTGCCAGCAGCCTGGGGGGGCAAGGGATGAACACTGAAGCTTTCTTT; CDR3: CASSLGGQGMNTEAFF; V: TRBV9; D: -; J: TRBJ1-1; size: once
DNA: TGTGCCTGGAGCCCAGGGCTCTCTGGAAACACCATATATTTT; CDR3: CAWSPGLSGNTIYF; V: TRBV30; D: -; J: TRBJ1-3; size: once
DNA: TGCGCCAGCAGCTTGGGTTTAGCGGGGACCGGGGAGCTGTTTTTT; CDR3: CASSLGLAGTGELFF; V: TRBV5-1; D: TRBD2; J: TRBJ2-2; size: -
DNA: TGCGCCAGCAGCCCTACGGGGGGCACTAATGAAAAACTGTTTTTT; CDR3: CASSPTGGTNEKLFF; V: TRBV5-1; D: -; J: TRBJ1-4; size: -
DNA: TGCGCCAGCAGCCACCGACACCTAAGGACCGGGACAGGGTCAAACATTCAGTACTTC; CDR3: CASSHRHLRTGTGSNIQYF; V: TRBV4-1; D: TRBD1; J: TRBJ2-4; size: -
DNA: TGTGCCAGCAGTCCGACCGGGACTAGGCGTCTAGGTGAGCAGTTCTTC; CDR3: CASSPTGTRRLGEQFF; V: TRBV28; D: TRBD2; J: TRBJ2-1; size: -
DNA: TGTGCCAGCAGCACGGGACAGGTGAACACTGAAGCTTTCTTT; CDR3: CASSTGQVNTEAFF; V: TRBV5-5; D: TRBD1; J: TRBJ1-1; size: once
DNA: TGTGCCAGCATAACAGGGGGCACGGGCAATCAGCCCCAGCATTTT; CDR3: CASITGGTGNQPQHF; V: TRBV28; D: TRBD1; J: TRBJ1-5; size: -
DNA: TGTGCCAGCAGCCCGGGACAGGGTCCGTTCGATGAGCAGTTCTTC; CDR3: CASSPGQGPFDEQFF; V: TRBV28; D: TRBD1; J: TRBJ2-1; size: once
DNA: TGTGCCAGTAGCCCGCGGGCGTCCACAGATACGCAGTATTTT; CDR3: CASSPRASTDTQYF; V: TRBV19; D: -; J: TRBJ2-3; size: -
DNA: TGTGCCAGCAGCTCGGGACAGGGTAACACCGGGGAGCTGTTTTTT; CDR3: CASSSGQGNTGELFF; V: TRBV7-2; D: TRBD1; J: TRBJ2-2; size: -
DNA: TGTGCCAGCAGACTAGCGGGAGGGGCCTACAATGAGCAGTTCTTC; CDR3: CASRLAGGAYNEQFF; V: TRBV27; D: TRBD2; J: TRBJ2-1; size: -
DNA: TGCAGTGCTAGTGTTGGACAGGTAACTAATCAGCCCCAGCATTTT; CDR3: CSASVGQVTNQPQHF; V: TRBV20-1; D: TRBD1; J: TRBJ1-5; size: -
DNA: TGTGCCAGCAGCTTGGGGACGATCTATGGCTACACCTTC; CDR3: CASSLGTIYGYTF; V: TRBV5-6; D: -; J: TRBJ1-2; size: -
DNA: TGTGCCAGCAGCAAACGGAGGGTGGGGACCTACGAGCAGTACTTC; CDR3: CASSKRRVGTYEQYF; V: TRBV21-1; D: -; J: TRBJ2-7; size: -
DNA: TGTGCCAGCAGTGAAGGCAACAATGAGCAGTTCTTC; CDR3: CASSEGNNEQFF; V: TRBV2; D: -; J: TRBJ2-1; size: -
DNA: TGTGCCAGCAGCCAGAGGACTAGCGGGGGGGCGAATCCCGGGGAGCTGTTTTTT; CDR3: CASSQRTSGGANPGELFF; V: TRBV11-2; D: TRBD2; J: TRBJ2-2; size: -
DNA: TGTGCCAGCAGGGTAAACCGACTCACAGATACGCAGTATTTT; CDR3: CASRVNRLTDTQYF; V: TRBV27; D: -; J: TRBJ2-3; size: -
DNA: TGTGCCAGCAGTGAACAGGGGCGGGACAATGAGCAGTTCTTC; CDR3: CASSEQGRDNEQFF; V: TRBV6-1; D: -; J: TRBJ2-1; size: once
DNA: TGTGCCAGTAGTGTCTCCGTCCTTCAGGGGGCGGATGGCTACACCTTC; CDR3: CASSVSVLQGADGYTF; V: TRBV19; D: TRBD1; J: TRBJ1-2; size: -
DNA: TGTGCCAGCACCTCACAGGGTCCGAACACTGAAGCTTTCTTT; CDR3: CASTSQGPNTEAFF; V: TRBV18; D: -; J: TRBJ1-1; size: -
DNA: TGTGCCACCAGCAGAGATCTTAGGGCCTTAAATGAAAAACTGTTTTTT; CDR3: CATSRDLRALNEKLFF; V: TRBV15; D: -; J: TRBJ1-4; size: -
DNA: TGTGCCAGCAGCTCCAACAGGCGGGCTGGAAACACCATATATTTT; CDR3: CASSSNRRAGNTIYF; V: TRBV5-8; D: -; J: TRBJ1-3; size: -
DNA: TGTGCCAGCAGTTTACCTAGCGGGGGATCCTACGAGCAGTACTTC; CDR3: CASSLPSGGSYEQYF; V: TRBV27; D: TRBD2; J: TRBJ2-7; size: -
DNA: TGCGCCAGCAAGCAGGACGGAAACTATGGCTACACCTTC; CDR3: CASKQDGNYGYTF; V: TRBV4-1; D: -; J: TRBJ1-2; size: -
DNA: TGTGCCACCAGCAATCCCGGGGACGGCTACACCTTC; CDR3: CATSNPGDGYTF; V: TRBV15; D: -; J: TRBJ1-2; size: -
DNA: TGCGCCAGCAGCCAAGGAGAAGAGTTTTACTACACTGAAGCTTTCTTT; CDR3: CASSQGEEFYYTEAFF; V: TRBV4-3; D: -; J: TRBJ1-1; size: -